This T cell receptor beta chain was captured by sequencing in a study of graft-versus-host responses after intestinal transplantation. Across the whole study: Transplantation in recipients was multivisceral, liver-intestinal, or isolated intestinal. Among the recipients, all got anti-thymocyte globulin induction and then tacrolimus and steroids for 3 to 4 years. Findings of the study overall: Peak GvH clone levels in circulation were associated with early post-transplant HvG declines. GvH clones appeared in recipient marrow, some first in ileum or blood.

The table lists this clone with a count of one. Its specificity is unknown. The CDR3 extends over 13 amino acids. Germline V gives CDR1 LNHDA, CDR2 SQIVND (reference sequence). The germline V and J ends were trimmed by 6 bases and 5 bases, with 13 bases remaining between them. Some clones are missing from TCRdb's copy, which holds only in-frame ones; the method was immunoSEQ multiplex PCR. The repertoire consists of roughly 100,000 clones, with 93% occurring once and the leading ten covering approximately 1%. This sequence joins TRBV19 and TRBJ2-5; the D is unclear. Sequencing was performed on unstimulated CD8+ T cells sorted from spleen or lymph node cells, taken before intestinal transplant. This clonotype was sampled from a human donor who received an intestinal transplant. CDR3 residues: CASRPPGYETQYF. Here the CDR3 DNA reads TGTGCCAGTAGGCCCCCAGGTTATGAGACCCAGTACTTC. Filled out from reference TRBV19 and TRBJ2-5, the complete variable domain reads DGGITQSPKYLFRKEGQNVTLSCEQNLNHDAMYWYRQDPGQGLRLIYYSQIVNDFQKGDIAEGYSVSREKKESFPLTVTSAQKNPTAFYLCASRPPGYETQYFGPGTRLLVL.